This T cell receptor beta chain is from a study of cytomegalovirus exposure and HLA in healthy donors. The PCR contained 60 Vbeta and 13 Jbeta primers. TCRdb's copy holds only in-frame clones and misses some; the assay was immunoSEQ multiplex PCR. The repertoire has roughly 20,000 clones, approximately 80% of them found once; the top ten carry around a fifth. In its sample, this clone was seen a few times. What it binds is not known. The trim removed 4 bases at V and 4 bases at J, leaving 2 bases unmatched. This CDR3 has 14 amino acids. In germline, CDR1 is LGHNA, CDR2 YSLEER. Study results and caveats: DRB1 had the most TCR associations and HLA-C the fewest, a later analysis found, with rates varying by HLA locus. Reportedly, HLA-A and HLA-B alleles of most subjects were accurately predicted from TCR beta. Later analysis demonstrated an association between a missense DCLRE1C variant and TCR beta V- and J-gene trimming. Some V segments (TRBV6-2 and TRBV6-3 among them) were excluded as indistinguishable.

The TCR sequence derives from a human donor in good health. What was sequenced was PBMCs. The chain links TRBV4-3 to TRBJ1-5, with TRBD1 identical over 9 bases. This chain's CDR3 is CASSPGQGNQPQHF. The CDR3 DNA sequence: TGCGCCAGCAGCCCGGGACAGGGAAATCAGCCCCAGCATTTT.